The next 28 T cell receptor beta chains were all read from a single sample in a study of cytomegalovirus exposure and HLA in healthy donors. In the PCR, 60 Vbeta and 13 Jbeta primers were used. Sequencing was performed with immunoSEQ multiplex PCR; in TCRdb, only in-frame clones are kept and a portion is missing. The sample contains roughly 200,000 clones, roughly 85% of which appear only once. Sequencing used PBMCs. Receptor source: a woman aged 25 to 39 in good health and CMV-seropositive.

The chain joins TRBV29-1 to TRBJ1-2, with TRBD1 identical over 9 bases. The CDR3 is 13 residues long. Unmatched junction bases numbered 7, after V lost 6 bases and J lost 5 bases. The germline V gene encodes CDR1 SQVTM and CDR2 ANQGSEA. The CDR3 region is CSVSGQGRYGYTF. DNA for the CDR3: TGCAGCGTCTCGGGACAGGGACGTTATGGCTACACCTTC.

The chain recombines TRBV11-2 with TRBJ1-2; no definite D call. The CDR3 runs to 15 residues. Germline V gives CDR1 SGHAT, CDR2 FQNNGV. V lost 2 bases to trimming and J lost 5 bases, with 15 bases between them. CDR3 protein: CASSLLGLESYGYTF. The CDR3 region has the DNA TGTGCCAGCAGCTTACTGGGTCTAGAATCTTATGGCTACACCTTC. The variable domain in full, completed from reference TRBV11-2 and TRBJ1-2, reads EAGVAQSPRYKIIEKRQSVAFWCNPISGHATLYWYQQILGQGPKLLIQFQNNGVVDDSQLPKDRFSAERLKGVDSTLKIQPAKLEDSAVYLCASSLLGLESYGYTFGSGTRLTVV.

This sequence joins TRBV14 and TRBJ1-1; D gene unclear. Germline values: CDR1 SGHDN, CDR2 FVKESK. V was cut by 2 bases and J by 6 bases, with 16 bases left in between. The CDR3 spans 15 residues. This CDR3 is CASSQKIAPLPEAFF. The CDR3 DNA follows: TGTGCCAGCAGCCAAAAAATAGCCCCCCTTCCTGAAGCTTTCTTT.

Here the CDR3 reads CASSPNRPGGHNSPLHF. CDR3 coding DNA: TGCGCCAGCAGCCCAAATCGACCAGGGGGCCATAATTCACCCCTCCACTTT. The gene calls are TRBV4-3 and TRBJ1-6, with TRBD1 matching 8 bases. The CDR3 loop spans 17 amino acids. The J segment lost 5 bases and the V segment lost 4 bases, leaving 10 bases of the junction unmatched. Germline values: CDR1 LGHNA, CDR2 YSLEER.

The rearrangement joins TRBV6-5 to TRBJ2-7; TRBD2 is a possible D gene (5 bases). Trimming left V 6 bases short and J 5 bases short, with 17 bases between. This CDR3 comprises 14 residues. The germline CDR1 and CDR2 sequences are MNHEY and SVGAGI. The DNA for the CDR3 is TGTGCCAGCAGCCAGCGGCAATTTAACGACGAGCAGTACTTC. Translating gives CASSQRQFNDEQYF.

The V gene is TRBV11-3, the J gene TRBJ1-2, with D possibly matching TRBD1 (6 bases). V dropped 3 bases and J dropped 8 bases, with 16 bases sitting between them. Germline V gives CDR1 SGHNT, CDR2 YENEEA. The CDR3 spans 14 residues. Here the CDR3 reads CASSFPLSGEGYTF. The CDR3 nucleotides read TGTGCCAGCAGCTTTCCCTTATCAGGGGAAGGCTACACCTTC.

The chain is built from TRBV9 and TRBJ2-3; 9 bases align to TRBD2. Trimming took 0 bases from V and 2 from J; bases not matched to a gene: 4. The CDR3 runs 16 residues. Germline V gene data show CDR1 as SGDLS and CDR2 as YYNGEE. CDR3 protein: CASSVGLAELTDTQYF. CDR3 sequence (DNA): TGTGCCAGCAGCGTAGGACTAGCGGAACTCACAGATACGCAGTATTTT.

The chain has TRBV7-9 and TRBJ2-7; no reliable D call. V gave up 6 bases and J gave up 3 bases, with 15 bases separating them. Looked up from germline, CDR1 is SEHNR and CDR2 is FQNEAQ (reference sequence). This CDR3 region has 14 residues. The chain's CDR3 is CASSRQPRSYEQYF. In DNA form, the CDR3 reads TGTGCCAGCAGTAGGCAGCCGAGGAGCTACGAGCAGTACTTC.

This clone was recorded only once. This chain connects TRBV5-1 to TRBJ1-5, with D possibly TRBD1 on 5 matching bases. V shed 5 bases and J shed 5 bases, with 11 bases lying between them. The CDR3 has 13 amino acids. Germline CDR1 and CDR2: SGHRS and YFSETQ. This CDR3 reads CASRGGDYQPQHF. Here the CDR3 DNA reads TGCGCCAGCAGGGGGGGGGATTATCAGCCCCAGCATTTT.

In its sample, this clone was seen a few times. The J gene is TRBJ2-4, the V gene TRBV6-1; D call uncertain. V lost 3 bases, J lost 6 bases, and 6 bases lay in between. This CDR3 has 12 amino acids. From germline, CDR1 is MNHNS and CDR2 SASEGT. In DNA, the CDR3 is TGTGCCAGCAGTGACGTGTTAAACATTCAGTACTTC. Protein product: CASSDVLNIQYF.

This sequence joins TRBV21-1 and TRBJ1-1. TRBV21-1 is marked as a pseudogene. This CDR3 contains 14 residues. CDR3 sequence reads: CASRSFPTDTEAFF. The CDR3 DNA is TGTGCCAGCAGGAGTTTCCCCACGGACACTGAAGCTTTCTTT.

V is TRBV4-1 and J is TRBJ2-2; 8 bases map to TRBD1. Losses at the gene ends were 0 bases for V and 2 bases for J; bases not matched to a gene: 2. The CDR3 consists of 16 residues. Germline-derived CDR1 and CDR2 are MGHRA and YSYEKL. For the CDR3, the DNA is TGCGCCAGCAGCCAAGAGGCAGGGGGCAACACCGGGGAGCTGTTTTTT. As protein: CASSQEAGGNTGELFF.

This clone was seen once. V usage is TRBV10-3 and J usage is TRBJ1-2; possibly TRBD1 for D (6 bases). V gave up 5 bases and J gave up 10 bases, with 14 bases separating them. The CDR3 is 12 amino acids. Germline CDR1 reads ENHRY; CDR2 reads SYGVKD. The CDR3 loop reads CAISPGQSDYTF. CDR3 bases: TGTGCCATCAGTCCCGGACAGAGTGACTACACCTTC.

The chain couples TRBV5-1 to TRBJ2-3, with TRBD2 matching over 8 bases. The germline CDR1 and CDR2 sequences are SGHRS and YFSETQ. The length of the CDR3 is 16 residues. The V gene end was trimmed by 0 bases and the J gene end by 4 bases; junction bases not matched to a gene: 7. CDR3 bases: TGCGCCAGCAGCTTGGATGAGCGGGGGCTTGCAGATACGCAGTATTTT. Translated: CASSLDERGLADTQYF.

This chain uses TRBV4-3 with TRBJ2-1; a possible D gene is TRBD2 (6 bases). Trimming left V 0 bases short and J 7 bases short, with 10 bases between. Germline V CDR1 and CDR2: LGHNA, YSLEER. The CDR3 runs 14 residues. The CDR3 region is CASSQDGGKNEQFF. In DNA form, the CDR3 reads TGCGCCAGCAGCCAAGATGGGGGGAAGAATGAGCAGTTCTTC.

The genes are TRBV6-6 and TRBJ2-7, with a tentative D call TRBD2 (6 bases). The CDR3 covers 16 residues. Trimming left V 2 bases short and J 4 bases short, with 18 bases between. Germline values: CDR1 MNHNY, CDR2 SVGAGI (reference sequence). The CDR3 here is CASSYASRDSRYEQYF. CDR3 bases: TGTGCCAGCAGTTACGCGTCCCGGGACTCCCGGTACGAGCAGTACTTC.

This chain uses TRBV5-5 with TRBJ2-2, with D maybe TRBD2 (6 bases). From germline, CDR1 is SGHKS and CDR2 YYEKEE (reference sequence). With 3 bases removed from V and 13 bases from J, the gap between germline ends came to 13 bases. The CDR3 spans 12 residues. CDR3 DNA: TGTGCCAGCAGCTGGGAGGCAGGAGGGCTGTTTTTT. This codes for CASSWEAGGLFF.

The chain is built from TRBV5-1 and TRBJ2-3, with D unclear. This CDR3 region has 14 residues. The V gene lost 4 bases and the J gene lost 5 bases, with 14 bases spanning the gap. CDR1 is SGHRS and CDR2 is YFSETQ in the germline V gene. The CDR3 sequence: CASSDPVSGDTQYF. The CDR3 DNA follows: TGCGCCAGCAGCGACCCAGTTTCGGGAGATACGCAGTATTTT.

This clone was seen more than once but under ten times. The V call is TRBV5-1, the J call TRBJ1-4; 12 bases agree with TRBD1. There are 15 residues in the CDR3. Trimming at V came to 4 bases and at J to 10 bases, leaving 8 bases not matched to a gene. Germline V lookup: CDR1 SGHRS, CDR2 YFSETQ. CDR3 coding DNA: TGCGCCAGCAGCGCCCCGGGACAGGGGGCCGGAAAACTGTTTTTT. Translated, it gives CASSAPGQGAGKLFF.

In this sample, this clone turned up once. The V gene is TRBV7-9, the J gene TRBJ2-7; 9 bases line up with TRBD1. After removal of 5 bases from V and 0 bases from J, the junction contained 8 bases not matched to a gene. From germline, CDR1 is SEHNR and CDR2 FQNEAQ (reference sequence). This CDR3 has 16 residues. The CDR3 DNA is TGTGCCAGCAGCCCGACGGGACAGGGAAGCTCCTACGAGCAGTACTTC. Protein sequence: CASSPTGQGSSYEQYF.

The chain links TRBV5-1 to TRBJ2-3, with D possibly being TRBD1 (5 bases). CDR1 is SGHRS and CDR2 is YFSETQ in the germline V gene. Trimming took off 3 bases at V and 0 bases at J, with 14 bases between the two ends. This CDR3 is built from 16 residues. CDR3 DNA: TGCGCCAGCAGCTCGAACAGGATCGCTAGCACAGATACGCAGTATTTT. It yields the protein CASSSNRIASTDTQYF.

V and J are TRBV7-9 and TRBJ2-7; the match to TRBD1 covers 7 bases. This CDR3 has 12 residues. Looked up from germline, CDR1 is SEHNR and CDR2 is FQNEAQ (reference sequence). Germline trimming cut 6 bases from V and 5 bases from J; bases unmatched to any gene: 4. The CDR3 DNA follows: TGTGCCAGCAGGCAGACAGGGAACGAGCAGTACTTC. Translated, it gives CASRQTGNEQYF.

A word on this clone: Other DNA sequences in the sample encode the same CDR3. The rearrangement joins TRBV5-1 to TRBJ2-7, with 10 bases fitting TRBD2. V lost 0 bases, J lost 0 bases, and 0 bases stayed unmatched. This CDR3 comprises 15 residues. The germline V gene has CDR1 SGHRS and CDR2 YFSETQ. The CDR3 is CASSLVAGGSYEQYF. The CDR3 nucleotides read TGCGCCAGCAGCTTGGTAGCGGGGGGCTCCTACGAGCAGTACTTC.

The CDR3 sequence is CSVEKAPRGEQFF. In nucleotides, the CDR3 is TGCAGCGTTGAAAAAGCGCCCCGGGGTGAGCAGTTCTTC. The chain has TRBV29-1 and TRBJ2-1; D may be TRBD2 (5 bases). Germline values: CDR1 SQVTM, CDR2 ANQGSEA. CDR3 length: 13 residues. V was clipped by 2 bases and J by 9 bases, with 14 bases between them.

This chain connects TRBV9 to TRBJ2-1, with 13 bases lining up with TRBD2. Germline CDR1 is SGDLS and CDR2 is YYNGEE. The length of the CDR3 is 16 residues. The junction had 9 bases not matched to a gene; V was cut back by 4 bases and J by 8 bases. CDR3 sequence: CASSQTGLAGVYEQFF. CDR3 bases: TGTGCCAGCAGCCAAACCGGACTAGCGGGAGTATATGAGCAGTTCTTC.

In this sample, this clone turned up a few times. This rearrangement joins TRBV11-2 to TRBJ1-5; D not certain. The CDR3 contains 14 residues. V was trimmed by 1 base and J by 3 bases, leaving 7 bases between them. Germline CDR1 reads SGHAT; CDR2 reads FQNNGV. The CDR3 nucleotides are TGTGCCAGCAGCTTAGCAGGTCCCAATCAGCCCCAGCATTTT. It specifies CASSLAGPNQPQHF.

The chain joins TRBV6-6 to TRBJ1-2; D is unclear. V lost 2 bases and J lost 7, with 17 bases in between. Per the germline V gene, CDR1 is MNHNY and CDR2 is SVGAGI (reference sequence). The CDR3 length is 15 residues. The CDR3 loop reads CASSYGRERLGGYTF. The CDR3 DNA reads as TGTGCCAGCAGTTACGGGAGGGAGAGGTTGGGTGGCTACACCTTC.

The chain combines TRBV13 with TRBJ2-3; 8 nucleotides align to TRBD1. V dropped 4 bases and J dropped 5; count of bases not matched to a gene: 5. The V gene's germline CDR1 is PRHDT and CDR2 FYEKMQ (reference sequence). The CDR3 totals 14 residues. The CDR3 DNA reads TGTGCCAGCAGCTCAGGACAGGGCGTAGATACGCAGTATTTT. Translation: CASSSGQGVDTQYF. The variable domain in full, completed from reference TRBV13 and TRBJ2-3, reads AAGVIQSPRHLIKEKRETATLKCYPIPRHDTVYWYQQGPGQDPQFLISFYEKMQSDKGSIPDRFSAQQFSDYHSELNMSSLELGDSALYFCASSSGQGVDTQYFGPGTRLTVL.